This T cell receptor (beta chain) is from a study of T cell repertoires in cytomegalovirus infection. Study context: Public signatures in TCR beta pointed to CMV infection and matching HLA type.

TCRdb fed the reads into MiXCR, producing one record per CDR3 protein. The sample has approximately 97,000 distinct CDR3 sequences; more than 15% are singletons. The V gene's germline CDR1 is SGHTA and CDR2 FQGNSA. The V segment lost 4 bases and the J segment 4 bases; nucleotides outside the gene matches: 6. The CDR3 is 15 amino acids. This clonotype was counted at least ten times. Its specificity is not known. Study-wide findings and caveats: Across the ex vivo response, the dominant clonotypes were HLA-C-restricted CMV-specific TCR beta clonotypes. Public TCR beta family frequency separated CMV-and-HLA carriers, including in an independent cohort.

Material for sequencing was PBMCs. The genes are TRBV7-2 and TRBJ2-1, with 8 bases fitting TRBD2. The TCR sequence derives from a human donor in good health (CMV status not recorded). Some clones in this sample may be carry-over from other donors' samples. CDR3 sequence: CASSSETGGYNEQFF. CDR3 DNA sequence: TGTGCCAGCAGCTCTGAAACGGGGGGGTACAATGAGCAGTTCTTC.